This is a list of T cell receptor beta chains from one sample in a study of T cell changes during pregnancy in multiple sclerosis. Produced via immunoSEQ multiplex PCR; TCRdb's table is partial and in-frame only. The sample records roughly 99,000 clones, around 92% being singletons. This specimen consisted of peripheral blood, obtained after pregnancy. These receptors were taken from a female donor in good health, enrolled as a control in a pregnancy study. The CDR3 runs from the conserved cysteine through the conserved F or W.

j_gene | v_gene | CDR3aa
TRBJ1-1 | TRBV5-1 | CASSLGGGTGSFF
TRBJ2-7 | TRBV5-1 | CASSLSPSGGGLNEQYF
TRBJ2-7 | TRBV4-1 | CASSQEEGQRGQYF
TRBJ2-3 | TRBV5-1 | CASSLAGWTDTQYF
TRBJ2-2 | TRBV7-8 | CASSLVDRVLAGELFF
TRBJ2-5 | TRBV5-1 | CASSLLATGETQYF
TRBJ1-5 | TRBV15 | CATSRVQGGNQPQHF
TRBJ2-1 | TRBV27 | CASSPGGGPSSYNEQFF
TRBJ1-3 | TRBV6-5 | CASSYAQDRNTIYF
TRBJ1-1 | TRBV18 | CASSPIPGRGTEAFF
TRBJ2-5 | TRBV19 | CASSSGGSETQYF
TRBJ1-1 | TRBV6-1 | CASSEAQYHEAFF
TRBJ2-2 | TRBV7-2 | CASSLVFGVTGELFF
TRBJ2-1 | TRBV10-1 | CASMESSYNEQFF
TRBJ1-1 | TRBV10-1 | CASSGSLGAGAFF
TRBJ2-5 | TRBV5-8 | CASSLTVWGGLEETQYF
TRBJ1-1 | TRBV15 | CATSGRDRGSDTEAFF
TRBJ1-6 | TRBV12-5 | CASGLLTVTTTGLFFSPLHF
TRBJ1-2 | TRBV28 | CASSSQYYGYTF
TRBJ2-2 | TRBV18 | CASSSRTGGASGELFF
TRBJ2-7 | TRBV6-1 | CASSPGTEVYEQYF
TRBJ2-5 | TRBV5-1 | CASSRGADSQETQYF
TRBJ1-6 | TRBV10-1 | CASSEARVGSPLHF
TRBJ1-1 | TRBV30 | CAWTGTLNTEAFF
TRBJ2-3 | TRBV9 | CASSVAAAGGSTDTQYF
TRBJ1-2 | TRBV7-8 | CASSLNLGTGKSYGYTF
TRBJ1-1 | TRBV30 | CAWSGTGGTEAFF
TRBJ1-2 | TRBV2 | CASSGTELYGYTF
TRBJ2-3 | TRBV19 | CATTTGTATDTQYF
TRBJ1-1 | TRBV28 | CASRAGLNTEAFF
TRBJ1-1 | TRBV10-3 | CAISERTDKNMNTEAFF
TRBJ2-7 | TRBV7-9 | CASSLSFGSYEQYF
TRBJ2-7 | TRBV7-2 | CASSHSYEQYF
TRBJ1-2 | TRBV27 | CASTLLGTGAIYGYTF
TRBJ2-1 | TRBV6-1 | CASSVGLLRGVNEQFF
TRBJ2-2 | TRBV7-6 | CASSLDLALGDSWKKTGELFF
TRBJ1-1 | TRBV6-5 | CASSYSDRGATEAFF
TRBJ1-1 | TRBV29-1 | CSVVGGMNTEAFF
TRBJ1-4 | TRBV27 | CASGRAGGYNEKLFF
TRBJ1-2 | TRBV2 | CASSEYSGTDGYTF
TRBJ1-1 | TRBV29-1 | CSVPERDRVPNGNTEAFF
TRBJ1-2 | TRBV28 | CASSLVTGYHGYTF
TRBJ1-1 | TRBV19 | CAIYGKNTEAFF
TRBJ1-2 | TRBV21-1 | CASSKKGEGYTF
TRBJ1-5 | TRBV28 | CASSLSPRSGNQPQHF
TRBJ2-3 | TRBV11-2 | CASSFGEVAGVTDTQYF
TRBJ2-5 | TRBV28 | CAAERGGETQYF
TRBJ1-5 | TRBV2 | CASRQFGNQPQHF
TRBJ2-5 | TRBV2 | CASGFSDRGEETQYF
- | TRBV6-1 | CASSEVSGASYEQYF
TRBJ2-1 | TRBV15 | CATSRDSYEQFF
TRBJ1-1 | TRBV5-1 | CASSLGVRSTEAFF
TRBJ2-7 | TRBV6-1 | CASSSTGRLVEQYF
TRBJ2-2 | TRBV6-1 | CASSALAGVTGELFF